This T cell receptor (beta chain) is from a study of Graves' ophthalmopathy and Graves' hyperthyroidism. V lost 1 base and J lost 5; bases outside the gene matches: 7. CDR1 SGHDT and CDR2 YYEEEE come from the germline V gene. The CDR3 is made up of 16 amino acids. Findings of the study overall: Forecasting of ophthalmopathy progression by the model achieved less than 71% sensitivity and about 77% specificity. The authors also found most expanded thyroid clonotypes above 0.001 frequency in blood.

Beta-chain TCR CDR3 regions were amplified from RNA transcripts. HTBI-primed RT-PCR formed the first round, and a multiplex PCR formed the second. TCRdb ran MiXCR on the multiplex PCR reads and lists one entry per CDR3 protein. This table holds hundreds of thousands of distinct CDR3 sequences, roughly 20% found once. This clonotype showed up many times. Antigen unknown. The sequencing input was peripheral blood. The chain joins TRBV5-6 to TRBJ2-5; 11 bases are shared with TRBD1. This clonotype was obtained from a woman aged 18-29 years with stable Graves' hyperthyroidism. Some clones in this sample may be carry-over from other donors' samples. The CDR3 reads CASSLWRDRGLETQYF. The CDR3 nucleotides are TGTGCCAGCAGCTTGTGGCGGGACAGGGGGTTGGAGACCCAGTACTTC.